This paragraph reports one T cell receptor beta chain. The data are from a study of T-cell memory formation after mild COVID-19. TCRdb redid the calling of the 5' RACE reads with MiXCR, one entry per CDR3 protein. The table includes 150,000 or so distinct CDR3 sequences, 14% detected once. This CDR3 region has 16 residues. V was pared by 7 bases and J by 4 bases, with 13 bases of the junction left unmatched. Sequences were obtained from PBMCs or a T cell subset sorted from them (not recorded which). The chain uses TRBV12-3 or TRBV12-4 and TRBJ2-1, with 7 bases matching TRBD2. The source of this sequence is an adult woman who had mild COVID-19 (a few samples of this study predate the infection). Cell type and time point are not known. CDR3 sequence: CASTPGWGGQYNEQFF. The CDR3 DNA sequence: TGTGCCAGCACCCCGGGGTGGGGGGGTCAATACAATGAGCAGTTCTTC.